Below, 18 T cell receptor beta chains from the same sample are listed, as sequenced in a study of shared clonotypes between healthy human individuals (dated by TCRdb to about 2020). The library was prepared using the immunoSEQ multiplex PCR assay. Drawn from immuneACCESS, this table holds only the in-frame rearrangements with V and J called that TCRdb kept. Clones are partly lost; checked studies trace under half to an unresolved V gene and leave the rest unexplained. This sample comprises some 2 million clones, about 95% of them detected only once. Around 1.1% of the sample belongs to the ten largest clones. CD8 naive samples consisted of CD45RO-negative cells that were positively selected for CCR7, yielding a CD45RA+CCR7+ population without TemRA cells. Sequencing input: naive CD8+ T cells sorted from blood. What the cell subset or site label conveys for this sample: CD45RA+CCR7+. These receptors originate from a man aged 18 to 29 in good health.

The V and J genes are TRBV7-9 and TRBJ1-2; D is ambiguous. V lost 4 bases and J 13 bases, leaving 10 bases between the germline ends. This CDR3 has 10 residues. CDR1 SEHNR and CDR2 FQNEAQ come from the germline V gene (reference sequence). As DNA, the CDR3 is TGTGCCAGCAGCTCGGACGAGAGCACCTTC. It specifies CASSSDESTF.

The V call is TRBV28, the J call TRBJ2-2; the D call may be TRBD1 or TRBD2 (5 bases each). The V and J ends lost 3 bases and 3 bases respectively, with 14 bases between them. Germline V gene lookup returns CDR1 MDHEN and CDR2 SYDVKM. This CDR3 has 16 residues. CDR3 nucleotides: TGTGCCAGCAGTTTCGCGGCTGGGGACGACACCGGGGAGCTGTTTTTT. Amino acids: CASSFAAGDDTGELFF.

The chain recombines TRBV12-5 with TRBJ1-1; D is undetermined. V lost 6 bases, J lost 5 bases, and 19 bases lay in between. The germline V gene has CDR1 LGHNT and CDR2 FRNRAP. This CDR3 has 15 residues. The CDR3 DNA is TGTGCTAGTGGGTTTGTCCTGGGCGGTGAAACTGAAGCTTTCTTT. Translation gives CASGFVLGGETEAFF.

The table lists this clone with a count of one. This chain uses TRBV29-1 with TRBJ2-7; no clear D gene. The CDR3 runs 15 residues. The V gene's germline CDR1 is SQVTM and CDR2 ANQGSEA. V was trimmed by 1 base and J by 6 bases, leaving 19 bases between them. CDR3 bases: TGCAGCGTTGAAGGGCCTACCCAGGTGGGAAGCGAGCAGTACTTC. Protein sequence: CSVEGPTQVGSEQYF.

The chain carries TRBV4-1 and TRBJ2-7; D possibly corresponds to TRBD1 (6 bases). Trimming removed 4 bases at V and 0 bases at J, with 10 bases between. CDR1 MGHRA and CDR2 YSYEKL come from the germline V gene. The CDR3 is 14 amino acids. The CDR3 DNA sequence: TGCGCCAGCAGCCCCGGGACACTCTCCTACGAGCAGTACTTC. It codes for CASSPGTLSYEQYF.

This clone has only one observation. The CDR3 sequence: CASSMGQVNQPQHF. CDR3 DNA sequence: TGTGCCAGTAGTATGGGACAGGTCAATCAGCCCCAGCATTTT. This chain uses TRBV19 with TRBJ1-5; TRBD1 aligns across 8 bases. J gave up 3 bases and V 3 bases, and 1 base lay outside the gene matches. This CDR3 comprises 14 residues. Per germline, CDR1 LNHDA and CDR2 SQIVND (reference sequence). Full variable domain (outside the CDR3, taken from reference TRBV19 and TRBJ1-5): DGGITQSPKYLFRKEGQNVTLSCEQNLNHDAMYWYRQDPGQGLRLIYYSQIVNDFQKGDIAEGYSVSREKKESFPLTVTSAQKNPTAFYLCASSMGQVNQPQHFGDGTRLSIL.

The chain uses TRBV4-1 and TRBJ2-7; 7 nucleotides match TRBD2. The V segment lost 1 base and the J segment 1 base; nucleotides outside the gene matches: 10. CDR3 size: 17 residues. Germline loops: CDR1 MGHRA, CDR2 YSYEKL. CDR3 nucleotides: TGCGCCAGCAGCCAAGTTTCTCTAGCGGCCCCTTCCTACGAGCAGTACTTC. It translates to CASSQVSLAAPSYEQYF.

This chain connects TRBV11-3 to TRBJ2-1, with 14 bases matching TRBD2. The junction had 13 bases not matched to a gene; V was cut back by 5 bases and J by 4 bases. CDR1 and CDR2 (germline): SGHNT, YENEEA. The CDR3 spans 19 residues. CDR3 DNA sequence: TGTGCCAGCAGCCCGTTGGGGACTAGCGGGAGTGGGAGGTACAATGAGCAGTTCTTC. It codes for CASSPLGTSGSGRYNEQFF. The variable domain in full, with the rest retrieved from reference TRBV11-3 and TRBJ2-1, is EAGVVQSPRYKIIEKKQPVAFWCNPISGHNTLYWYLQNLGQGPELLIRYENEEAVDDSQLPKDRFSAERLKGVDSTLKIQPAELGDSAVYLCASSPLGTSGSGRYNEQFFGPGTRLTVL.

The genes are TRBV6-1 and TRBJ1-2; TRBD1 is a possible D gene (6 bases). In germline, CDR1 is MNHNS, CDR2 SASEGT. V lost 7 bases and J 0 bases, leaving 12 bases between the germline ends. This CDR3 spans 14 amino acids. This chain's CDR3 is CASMWGASNYGYTF. CDR3 sequence (DNA): TGTGCCAGCATGTGGGGGGCCTCTAACTATGGCTACACCTTC.

This clone was seen only once. V usage is TRBV7-2 and J usage is TRBJ2-7, with 11 nucleotides matching TRBD2. Germline V gives CDR1 SGHTA, CDR2 FQGNSA. This CDR3 comprises 15 residues. The V and J ends lost 5 bases and 2 bases, in that order; junction bases with no gene match: 5. The CDR3 bases are TGTGCCAGCAGCCCTGTAGCGGGAGGGACCTACGAGCAGTACTTC. Amino acid sequence: CASSPVAGGTYEQYF.

The chain employs TRBV9 and TRBJ2-7; D uncertain. Germline V gives CDR1 SGDLS, CDR2 YYNGEE. This CDR3 is built from 14 residues. V lost 0 bases and J lost 6, with 13 bases in between. The CDR3 bases are TGTGCCAGCAGCGTAGGGCTTGGGAACGGCGAGCAGTACTTC. It yields the protein CASSVGLGNGEQYF.

The J gene is TRBJ1-1, the V gene TRBV6-5, with D possibly being TRBD1 (5 bases). This CDR3 is 13 amino acids long. V was trimmed by 8 bases and J by 1 base, leaving 11 bases between them. The V gene's germline CDR1 is MNHEY and CDR2 SVGAGI. Written as DNA, the CDR3 is TGTGCCAGCGGGGGAACGTCGAACACTGAAGCTTTCTTT. Its translation is CASGGTSNTEAFF.

V is TRBV6-6 and J is TRBJ2-5; 7 bases match TRBD2. This CDR3 has 16 residues. Trimming took 0 bases from V and 4 from J; bases not matched to a gene: 8. Germline V gene lookup returns CDR1 MNHNY and CDR2 SVGAGI (reference sequence). The chain's CDR3 is CASSYSGEGLGETQYF. The CDR3 bases are TGTGCCAGCAGTTACTCGGGGGAGGGCCTTGGAGAGACCCAGTACTTC.

This clone was counted once. The sample holds other DNA sequences that translate to the same CDR3. The V call is TRBV29-1, the J call TRBJ2-3; D is unclear. V was cut by 2 bases and J by 0 bases, with 3 bases left in between. Germline loops: CDR1 SQVTM, CDR2 ANQGSEA. This CDR3 has 12 amino acids. In DNA form, the CDR3 reads TGCAGCGTTGAACAAAGCACAGATACGCAGTATTTT. Translated: CSVEQSTDTQYF.

The chain is built from TRBV28 and TRBJ1-6, with D uncertain. This CDR3 region has 14 residues. Looked up from germline, CDR1 is MDHEN and CDR2 is SYDVKM. Trimming cost V 6 bases and J 9 bases, with 15 bases left between them. The CDR3 region has the DNA TGTGCCAGCAGCACTGTCGACACCGGTTCACCCCTCCACTTT. Protein sequence: CASSTVDTGSPLHF.

A word on this clone: The sample has other DNA sequences that encode this CDR3 too. The chain combines TRBV18 with TRBJ1-1; D not certain. The germline V and J ends were trimmed by 0 bases and 4 bases, with 6 bases remaining between them. Per germline, CDR1 KGHSH and CDR2 LQKENI. The CDR3 is made up of 13 amino acids. CDR3 in DNA: TGTGCCAGCTCACCACCAGGAACCACTGAAGCTTTCTTT. Residues: CASSPPGTTEAFF.

Regarding this clone: Relative to the germline gene, one junction end is altered; a read error may explain this. The rearrangement links TRBV19 to TRBJ2-7; TRBD2 aligns across 10 bases. This CDR3 has 13 amino acids. The germline gives CDR1 LNHDA, CDR2 SQIVND (reference sequence). The CDR3 region is CASSILAGAHLNF. The CDR3 region has the DNA TGTGCCAGTAGTATCCTAGCGGGGGCCCATCTGAACTTC.

V gene TRBV7-2 combines with J gene TRBJ2-1; TRBD2 aligns across 9 bases. The CDR3 runs 13 residues. V lost 4 bases and J lost 8; bases outside the gene matches: 3. CDR1 and CDR2 (germline): SGHTA, FQGNSA. In DNA, the CDR3 is TGTGCCAGCAGCTATGGACTAGCGTATGAGCAGTTCTTC. This encodes CASSYGLAYEQFF.